Sequencing of this T cell receptor beta chain was carried out in a study of T-cell memory formation after mild COVID-19. Via MiXCR, TCRdb re-called the 5' RACE reads, giving one row per CDR3 protein. The sample lists 300,000 to 350,000 distinct CDR3 sequences, 19% occurring once. Only a few counts were recorded for this clonotype. Trimming took off 10 bases at V and 6 bases at J, with 12 bases between the two ends. Germline assignment: CDR1 SGHTA and CDR2 FQGNSA. The CDR3 totals 11 residues. The chain couples TRBV7-2 to TRBJ1-2; D unclear. This TCR derives from a man aged 18 to 35 who had mild COVID-19 (a few samples of this study predate the infection). Cell type and time point are not known. The sequenced sample consisted of PBMCs or a T cell subset sorted from them (not recorded which). CDR3 nucleotide sequence: TGTGCCACCTCAGCTTACCATGGCTACACCTTC. Translating it yields CATSAYHGYTF.